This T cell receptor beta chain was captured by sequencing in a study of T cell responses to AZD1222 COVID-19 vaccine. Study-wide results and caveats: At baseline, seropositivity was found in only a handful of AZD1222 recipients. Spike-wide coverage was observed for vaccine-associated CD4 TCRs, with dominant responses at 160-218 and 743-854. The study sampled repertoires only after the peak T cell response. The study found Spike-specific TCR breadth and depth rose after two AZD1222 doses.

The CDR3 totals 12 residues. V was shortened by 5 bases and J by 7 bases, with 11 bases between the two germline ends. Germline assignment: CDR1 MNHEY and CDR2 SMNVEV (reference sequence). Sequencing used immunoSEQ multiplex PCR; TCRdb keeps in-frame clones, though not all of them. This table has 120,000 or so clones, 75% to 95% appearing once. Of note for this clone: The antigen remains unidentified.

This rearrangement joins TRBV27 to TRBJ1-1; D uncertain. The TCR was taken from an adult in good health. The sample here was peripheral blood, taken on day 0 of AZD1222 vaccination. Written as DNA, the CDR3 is TGTGCCAGCAGTGAAAGACGGGGTGAAGCTTTCTTT. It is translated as CASSERRGEAFF.